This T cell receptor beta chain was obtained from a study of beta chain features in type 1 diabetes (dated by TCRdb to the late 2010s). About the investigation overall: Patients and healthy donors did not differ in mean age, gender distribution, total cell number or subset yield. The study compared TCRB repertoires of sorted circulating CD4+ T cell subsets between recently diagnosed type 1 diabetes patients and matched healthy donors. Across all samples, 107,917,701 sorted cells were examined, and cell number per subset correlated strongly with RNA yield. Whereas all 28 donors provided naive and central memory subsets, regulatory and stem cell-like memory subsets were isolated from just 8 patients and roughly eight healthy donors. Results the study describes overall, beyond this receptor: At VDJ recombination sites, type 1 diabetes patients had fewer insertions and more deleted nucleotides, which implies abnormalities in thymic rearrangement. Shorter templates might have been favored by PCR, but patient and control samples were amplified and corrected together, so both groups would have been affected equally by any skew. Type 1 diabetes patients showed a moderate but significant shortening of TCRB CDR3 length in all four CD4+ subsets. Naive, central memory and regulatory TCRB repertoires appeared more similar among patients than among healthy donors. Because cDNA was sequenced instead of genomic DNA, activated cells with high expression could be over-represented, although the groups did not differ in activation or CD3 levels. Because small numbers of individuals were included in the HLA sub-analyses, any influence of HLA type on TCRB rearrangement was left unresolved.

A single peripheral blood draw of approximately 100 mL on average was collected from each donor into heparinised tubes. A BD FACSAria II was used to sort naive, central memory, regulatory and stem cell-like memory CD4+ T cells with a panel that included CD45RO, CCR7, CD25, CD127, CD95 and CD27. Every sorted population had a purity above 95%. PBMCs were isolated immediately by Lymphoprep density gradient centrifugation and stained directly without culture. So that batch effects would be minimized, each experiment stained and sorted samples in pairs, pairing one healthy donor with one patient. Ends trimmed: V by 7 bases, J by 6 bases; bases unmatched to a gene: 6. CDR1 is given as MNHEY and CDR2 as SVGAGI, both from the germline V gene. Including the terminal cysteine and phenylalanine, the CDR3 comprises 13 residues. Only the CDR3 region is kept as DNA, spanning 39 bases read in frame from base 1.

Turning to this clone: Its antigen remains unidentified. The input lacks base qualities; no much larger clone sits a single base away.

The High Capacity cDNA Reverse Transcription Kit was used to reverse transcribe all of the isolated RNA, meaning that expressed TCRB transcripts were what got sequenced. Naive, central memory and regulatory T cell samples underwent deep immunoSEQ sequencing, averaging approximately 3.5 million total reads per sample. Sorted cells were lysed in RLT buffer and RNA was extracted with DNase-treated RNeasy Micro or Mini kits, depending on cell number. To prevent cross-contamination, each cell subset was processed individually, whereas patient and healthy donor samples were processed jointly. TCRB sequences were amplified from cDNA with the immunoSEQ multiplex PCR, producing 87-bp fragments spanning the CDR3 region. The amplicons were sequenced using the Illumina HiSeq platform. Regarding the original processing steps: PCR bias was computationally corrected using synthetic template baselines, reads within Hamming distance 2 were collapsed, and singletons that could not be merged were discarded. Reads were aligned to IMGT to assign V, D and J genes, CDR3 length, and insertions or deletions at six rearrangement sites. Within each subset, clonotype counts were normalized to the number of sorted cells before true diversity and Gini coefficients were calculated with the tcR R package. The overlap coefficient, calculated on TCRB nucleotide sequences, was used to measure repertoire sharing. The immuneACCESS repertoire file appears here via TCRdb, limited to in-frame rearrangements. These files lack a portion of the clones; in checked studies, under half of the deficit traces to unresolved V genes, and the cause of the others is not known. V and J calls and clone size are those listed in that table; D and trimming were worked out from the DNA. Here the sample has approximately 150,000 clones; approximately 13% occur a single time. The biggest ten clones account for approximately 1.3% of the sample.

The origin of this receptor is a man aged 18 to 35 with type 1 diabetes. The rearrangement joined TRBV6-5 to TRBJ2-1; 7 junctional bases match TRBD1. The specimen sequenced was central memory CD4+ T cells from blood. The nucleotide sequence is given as TGTGCCAGCACTAAGACAGGGATCAATGAGCAGTTCTTC. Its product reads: CASTKTGINEQFF.